The 27 T cell receptor beta chains given below trace back to one sample, sequenced in a study of beta chain features in type 1 diabetes. Expressed TCRB transcripts got sequenced, as all isolated RNA was reverse transcribed. Clones were read by immunoSEQ multiplex PCR, and TCRdb kept only the in-frame ones, dropping some. The sample holds about 930,000 clones, 15% to 20% seen once. The sequenced sample was naive CD4+ T cells from blood. All receptors derive from a woman between 18 and 30 years old in good health.

The chain joins TRBV7-2 to TRBJ1-2, with 8 bases identical to TRBD1. The V gene end was trimmed by 5 bases and the J gene end by 4 bases; junction bases not matched to a gene: 9. Germline V lookup: CDR1 SGHTA, CDR2 FQGNSA. This CDR3 contains 15 residues. CDR3 amino acids: CASSRNAGQGYGYTF. The CDR3 DNA reads as TGTGCCAGCAGCAGAAACGCCGGACAGGGCTATGGCTACACCTTC.

There are a few counts of this clone. The chain couples TRBV7-2 to TRBJ2-3, with TRBD1 matching 7 bases. With V trimmed by 4 bases and J by 1 base, 5 bases remained unmatched. CDR1 is SGHTA and CDR2 is FQGNSA in the germline V gene. The CDR3 is 15 amino acids. The CDR3 spells CASSSLGQGTDTQYF. Written as DNA, the CDR3 is TGTGCCAGCAGCTCCCTTGGACAGGGCACAGATACGCAGTATTTT.

The rearrangement joins TRBV7-2 to TRBJ2-1, with D tentatively TRBD2 (5 bases). There are 16 residues in the CDR3. The germline CDR1 and CDR2 sequences are SGHTA and FQGNSA. V was cut by 1 base and J by 3 bases, with 13 bases left in between. CDR3 coding DNA: TGTGCCAGCAGCTTAGTCCGGCGGGTCTTCTACAATGAGCAGTTCTTC. Protein: CASSLVRRVFYNEQFF.

In this sample, this clone turned up a few times. Written as DNA, the CDR3 is TGTGCCAGCAGCGTCCGAGGGGGGTTGGAGACCCAGTACTTC. This gives the protein CASSVRGGLETQYF. The rearrangement joins TRBV7-2 to TRBJ2-5; D may correspond to TRBD1 or TRBD2 (6 bases each). The CDR3 length is 14 residues. Germline CDR1 and CDR2: SGHTA and FQGNSA. Trimming took 5 bases from V and 5 from J, leaving 15 bases between them. Using reference TRBV7-2 and TRBJ2-5 for the parts outside the CDR3, the full variable domain is GAGVSQSPSNKVTEKGKDVELRCDPISGHTALYWYRQSLGQGLEFLIYFQGNSAPDKSGLPSDRFSAERTGGSVSTLTIQRTQQEDSAVYLCASSVRGGLETQYFGPGTRLLVL.

V is TRBV6-5 and J is TRBJ1-5, with a tentative D call TRBD1 (5 bases). V lost 6 bases and J lost 7, with 13 bases in between. CDR1 and CDR2 from the germline V gene are MNHEY and SVGAGI. The length of the CDR3 is 13 residues. This CDR3 is CASRDNLRQPQHF. Here the CDR3 DNA reads TGTGCCAGCAGGGACAATTTAAGACAGCCCCAGCATTTT.

The sample holds a few counts of this clone. The chain combines TRBV4-3 with TRBJ1-2; 8 nucleotides line up with TRBD1. CDR1 is LGHNA and CDR2 is YSLEER in the germline V gene. The CDR3 has 13 residues. V trimming: 5 bases; J trimming: 7 bases; junction bases outside the gene matches: 6. The CDR3 region is CASSLTDRAGYTF. CDR3 nucleotides: TGCGCCAGCAGCTTAACGGACAGGGCTGGCTACACCTTC.

This clone was observed a few times. The V gene is TRBV29-1, the J gene TRBJ1-2; tentatively, D is TRBD1 (5 bases). Germline V CDR1 and CDR2: SQVTM, ANQGSEA. The germline V and J ends were trimmed by 5 bases and 2 bases, with 12 bases remaining between them. This CDR3 region has 13 residues. The CDR3 nucleotides read TGCAGCGTTCAGACAGACGGGAACTATGGCTACACCTTC. Protein sequence: CSVQTDGNYGYTF.

About this clone: Within the sample, other DNA sequences also encode this same CDR3. J is TRBJ2-3 and V is TRBV19; 8 bases are a match to TRBD1. Unmatched junction bases numbered 3, after V lost 3 bases and J lost 4 bases. The CDR3 has 14 amino acids. In germline, CDR1 is LNHDA, CDR2 SQIVND (reference sequence). The chain's CDR3 is CASSIGQGSDTQYF. DNA for the CDR3: TGTGCCAGTAGTATCGGACAGGGTTCAGATACGCAGTATTTT.

The V and J genes are TRBV7-2 and TRBJ2-5; D gene unclear. This CDR3 contains 12 residues. Between the trimmed V and J ends, which lost 5 bases and 6 bases, there was a span of 10 bases. Germline V gene data show CDR1 as SGHTA and CDR2 as FQGNSA. CDR3 in amino acids: CASSLLAKTQYF. The CDR3 DNA reads TGTGCCAGCAGCCTCTTGGCCAAGACCCAGTACTTC.

The genes are TRBV28 and TRBJ1-5, with TRBD1 matching 10 bases. V was pared by 6 bases and J by 5 bases, with 4 bases of the junction left unmatched. CDR1 is MDHEN, CDR2 SYDVKM, per germline. The CDR3 runs 14 residues. As DNA, the CDR3 is TGTGCCAGCAGGCGGACAGGGGGTTATCAGCCCCAGCATTTT. Amino acids: CASRRTGGYQPQHF. The full variable domain, completed using reference TRBV28 and TRBJ1-5, is DVKVTQSSRYLVKRTGEKVFLECVQDMDHENMFWYRQDPGLGLRLIYFSYDVKMKEKGDIPEGYSVSREKKERFSLILESASTNQTSMYLCASRRTGGYQPQHFGDGTRLSIL.

This clone was counted between two and nine times. In DNA form, the CDR3 reads TGTGCCAGCAGCTTATTAGGACAGACGAACACCGGGGAGCTGTTTTTT. This translates into CASSLLGQTNTGELFF. The genes are TRBV7-9 and TRBJ2-2, with D maybe TRBD1 (6 bases). From germline, CDR1 is SEHNR and CDR2 FQNEAQ (reference sequence). Trimming took 2 bases from V and 0 from J, leaving 10 bases between them. The CDR3 is 16 amino acids.

This clone was seen a handful of times. J is TRBJ2-1 and V is TRBV5-4; D is unclear. The V end lost 3 bases, the J end lost 8 bases, and 12 bases lay between the germline ends. The CDR3 length is 13 residues. Per germline, CDR1 SGHNT and CDR2 YYREEE (reference sequence). The CDR3 sequence is CASSYSRGDEQFF. As DNA, the CDR3 is TGTGCCAGCAGCTATAGCCGCGGAGATGAGCAGTTCTTC.

The chain recombines TRBV27 with TRBJ2-7; D remains unclear. Trimming stripped 10 bases from V and 3 bases from J, with 10 bases between. CDR1 is MNHEY and CDR2 is SMNVEV in the germline V gene (reference sequence). This CDR3 region has 11 residues. CDR3 DNA: TGTGCCACCCGTATCGGCTACGAGCAGTACTTC. Protein sequence: CATRIGYEQYF.

This chain links TRBV7-2 with TRBJ2-3, with D perhaps TRBD1 or TRBD2 (5 bases each). Between the trimmed V and J ends, which lost 4 bases and 0 bases, there was a span of 17 bases. The CDR3 has 17 residues. Germline CDR1 and CDR2: SGHTA and FQGNSA. This chain's CDR3 is CASSWGLSGSSTDTQYF. CDR3 sequence (DNA): TGTGCCAGCAGCTGGGGCTTAAGTGGGAGTAGCACAGATACGCAGTATTTT.

A few counts support this clone. The chain carries TRBV28 and TRBJ2-3; the match to TRBD2 covers 9 bases. CDR3 length equals 16 residues. J gave up 4 bases and V 2 bases, and 7 bases lay outside the gene matches. CDR1 is MDHEN, CDR2 SYDVKM, per germline. In DNA, the CDR3 is TGTGCCAGCAGTTTAGTTTGGTCTAGCGGGGCAGATACGCAGTATTTT. Protein product: CASSLVWSSGADTQYF.

In this sample, this clone turned up a few times. This chain links TRBV11-2 with TRBJ2-2; TRBD1 matches at 11 bases. This CDR3 is 17 amino acids long. Losses at the gene ends were 5 bases for V and 0 bases for J; bases not matched to a gene: 5. Germline V gene sequence: CDR1 SGHAT, CDR2 FQNNGV. The CDR3 protein is CASSPRTGGSNTGELFF. CDR3 DNA: TGTGCCAGCAGCCCCCGGACAGGGGGCTCGAACACCGGGGAGCTGTTTTTT.

The table lists this clone with a few counts. The chain uses TRBV28 and TRBJ1-1; D gene ambiguous. Trimming pared 6 bases from V and 5 bases from J, leaving 13 bases between. The germline gives CDR1 MDHEN, CDR2 SYDVKM. CDR3 length: 13 amino acids. CDR3 residues: CASRGTSPTEAFF. The CDR3 coding sequence is TGTGCCAGCAGAGGCACATCCCCGACTGAAGCTTTCTTT.

The V call is TRBV7-2, the J call TRBJ2-1, with 8 bases identical to TRBD2. V lost 2 bases to trimming and J lost 7 bases; unmatched junction nucleotides: 7. Germline V CDR1 and CDR2: SGHTA, FQGNSA. The CDR3 is 15 amino acids. The CDR3 DNA is TGTGCCAGCAGCTTAACGGGGGGGTTAAGTAATGAGCAGTTCTTC. It translates to CASSLTGGLSNEQFF.

This chain uses TRBV19 with TRBJ2-1, with D tentatively TRBD2 (6 bases). The CDR3 runs 18 residues. Germline assignment: CDR1 LNHDA and CDR2 SQIVND (reference sequence). Trimming cost V 1 base and J 2 bases, with 18 bases left between them. CDR3 DNA sequence: TGTGCCAGTAGTATAGGGGGAGGACTAACTCTTCCCTACAATGAGCAGTTCTTC. Encoded protein: CASSIGGGLTLPYNEQFF.

J is TRBJ1-4 and V is TRBV29-1; D remains ambiguous. V was cut by 1 base and J by 7 bases, with 4 bases left in between. The CDR3 runs to 11 residues. Germline loops: CDR1 SQVTM, CDR2 ANQGSEA. The CDR3 nucleotides read TGCAGCGTTGAAGGCGGTGAAAAACTGTTTTTT. Residues: CSVEGGEKLFF.

There are a few counts of this clone. This chain uses TRBV7-9 with TRBJ2-1, with TRBD2 matching 9 bases. Germline CDR1 and CDR2: SEHNR and FQNEAQ (reference sequence). The CDR3 length is 15 residues. J gave up 7 bases and V 4 bases, and 8 bases lay outside the gene matches. The CDR3 protein is CASSSPGLARNEQFF. The CDR3 nucleotides are TGTGCCAGCAGCTCACCGGGACTAGCACGAAATGAGCAGTTCTTC. Full variable domain (outside the CDR3, taken from reference TRBV7-9 and TRBJ2-1): DTGVSQNPRHKITKRGQNVTFRCDPISEHNRLYWYRQTLGQGPEFLTYFQNEAQLEKSRLLSDRFSAERPKGSFSTLEIQRTEQGDSAMYLCASSSPGLARNEQFFGPGTRLTVL.

This clone was seen many times. The V and J genes are TRBV7-9 and TRBJ2-7; 7 bases line up with TRBD1. The length of the CDR3 is 14 residues. V was pared by 1 base and J by 5 bases, with 5 bases of the junction left unmatched. Germline V gene sequence: CDR1 SEHNR, CDR2 FQNEAQ (reference sequence). CDR3 loop: CASSLGGQYNEQYF. CDR3 sequence (DNA): TGTGCCAGCAGCTTAGGGGGACAGTATAACGAGCAGTACTTC.

The rearrangement links TRBV6-6 to TRBJ2-2, with TRBD1 as a possible D gene (6 bases). V lost 11 bases to trimming and J lost 1 base, with 20 bases between them. Germline values: CDR1 MNHNY, CDR2 SVGAGI (reference sequence). The CDR3 has 16 residues. The CDR3 nucleotides read TGTGCCGTCCTTGACGTAAGGACAGTGAACACCGGGGAGCTGTTTTTT. Amino acids: CAVLDVRTVNTGELFF.

This clone has more than one count but fewer than ten. The rearrangement joins TRBV10-3 to TRBJ2-7; 10 nucleotides agree with TRBD2. The CDR3 sequence is 14 residues long. CDR1 ENHRY and CDR2 SYGVKD come from the germline V gene. V lost 2 bases to trimming and J lost 6 bases; unmatched junction nucleotides: 4. The CDR3 region is CAISEGTSVFEQYF. DNA of the CDR3: TGTGCCATCAGTGAGGGGACTAGCGTTTTCGAGCAGTACTTC.

This clone was counted between two and nine times. The CDR3 DNA is TGTGCCAGCAGTGAGGGGACAGGGAGCGTAGGGCAGCATTTT. It translates to CASSEGTGSVGQHF. The rearrangement joins TRBV2 to TRBJ1-5; TRBD1 aligns across 9 bases. The V gene's germline CDR1 is SNHLY and CDR2 FYNNEI. CDR3 length equals 14 residues. Germline trimming cut 3 bases from V and 13 bases from J; bases unmatched to any gene: 10.

This clone was recorded a few times. The genes are TRBV6-5 and TRBJ2-5; the match to TRBD2 covers 7 bases. CDR1 and CDR2 from the germline V gene are MNHEY and SVGAGI. V lost 6 bases, J lost 1 base, and 8 bases stayed unmatched. CDR3 size: 15 residues. DNA for the CDR3: TGTGCCAGCAGATCTCGACTAGCAGGCCAAGAGACCCAGTACTTC. Protein sequence: CASRSRLAGQETQYF.

The chain has TRBV7-2 and TRBJ1-2, with 8 bases identical to TRBD1. This CDR3 comprises 16 residues. The V gene's germline CDR1 is SGHTA and CDR2 FQGNSA. With 7 bases clipped from V and 7 bases from J, the junction kept 17 bases outside the gene matches. The DNA of the CDR3 is TGTGCCAGCAACAGGCAGGGGGCGTTAAAAACGGCTGGCTACACCTTC. This sequence encodes CASNRQGALKTAGYTF.